The 15 T cell receptor beta chains reported below all come from one sample, sequenced in a study of blood T cell repertoires in COVID-19. The table came from immunoSEQ multiplex PCR; TCRdb's copy has only in-frame clones and leaves some out. This table has roughly 220,000 clones, about 91% appearing once. Sequencing was done on a sample of PBMCs or T cells enriched from blood (not recorded which). The receptor set was obtained from a woman aged 50 to 65 with acute COVID-19.

The rearrangement joins TRBV7-3 to TRBJ2-5; 9 bases are shared with TRBD1. The CDR3 consists of 18 residues. Germline lookup yields CDR1 SGHTA and CDR2 FQGTGA. Trimming at V came to 3 bases and at J to 1 base, leaving 12 bases not matched to a gene. CDR3 in amino acids: CASSLPGQGWGFQETQYF. The CDR3 nucleotides are TGTGCCAGCAGCTTGCCGGGACAGGGCTGGGGGTTCCAAGAGACCCAGTACTTC. The full variable domain, completed using reference TRBV7-3 and TRBJ2-5, is GAGVSQTPSNKVTEKGKYVELRCDPISGHTALYWYRQSLGQGPEFLIYFQGTGAADDSGLPNDRFFAVRPEGSVSTLKIQRTERGDSAVYLCASSLPGQGWGFQETQYFGPGTRLLVL.

J is TRBJ2-7 and V is TRBV18; maybe TRBD2 (6 bases). Trimming took off 3 bases at V and 7 bases at J, with 16 bases between the two ends. This CDR3 has 14 amino acids. Looked up from germline, CDR1 is KGHSH and CDR2 is LQKENI. This CDR3 reads CASSPAREWREQYF. The CDR3, as DNA: TGTGCCAGCTCACCGGCACGGGAGTGGAGGGAGCAGTACTTC.

J is TRBJ2-3 and V is TRBV6-5, with 7 bases fitting TRBD2. After removal of 4 bases from V and 3 bases from J, the junction contained 7 bases not matched to a gene. Germline V CDR1 and CDR2: MNHEY, SVGAGI. The CDR3 has 15 amino acids. Here the CDR3 reads CASSFRGSKTDTQYF. In DNA form, the CDR3 reads TGTGCCAGCAGTTTCCGCGGGAGTAAGACAGATACGCAGTATTTT.

The V gene is TRBV2, the J gene TRBJ1-1; weak D call: TRBD1 (6 bases). Germline V CDR1 and CDR2: SNHLY, FYNNEI. This CDR3 has 13 residues. The V end was cut by 5 bases, the J end by 5 bases, with 12 bases between. Here the CDR3 DNA reads TGTGCCAGCAGTTCAGGGGATCGGACTGAAGCTTTCTTT. Amino acid sequence: CASSSGDRTEAFF.

V gene TRBV7-3 combines with J gene TRBJ1-1; D is uncertain. This CDR3 is built from 13 residues. The V end lost 3 bases, the J end lost 1 base, and 6 bases lay between the germline ends. Germline lookup yields CDR1 SGHTA and CDR2 FQGTGA. The CDR3 loop is CASSFTRNTEAFF. CDR3 sequence (DNA): TGTGCCAGCAGCTTTACAAGGAACACTGAAGCTTTCTTT.

J is TRBJ2-5 and V is TRBV29-1; TRBD1 matches 8 bases. Germline CDR1 and CDR2: SQVTM and ANQGSEA. J gave up 5 bases and V 4 bases, and 6 bases lay outside the gene matches. The CDR3 totals 13 residues. The CDR3 reads CSVGQGIWETQYF. In nucleotides, the CDR3 is TGCAGCGTTGGACAGGGGATTTGGGAGACCCAGTACTTC.

The count of this clone is one. The J gene is TRBJ2-1, the V gene TRBV18; D is perhaps TRBD1 (6 bases). The CDR3 extends over 15 amino acids. CDR1 KGHSH and CDR2 LQKENI come from the germline V gene. V dropped 3 bases and J dropped 4 bases, with 13 bases sitting between them. CDR3 coding DNA: TGTGCCAGCTCACCCGGACTGGGGGCTTACAATGAGCAGTTCTTC. As protein: CASSPGLGAYNEQFF.

This clone was counted only a few times. This chain connects TRBV29-1 to TRBJ1-1; TRBD1 is a possible D gene (6 bases). The CDR3 is 16 amino acids. Germline CDR1 and CDR2: SQVTM and ANQGSEA. Trimming removed 3 bases from V and 0 bases from J, with 17 bases in between. The CDR3 nucleotides read TGCAGCGTTGAGGGGGCTCGCGGACCTTTGAACACTGAAGCTTTCTTT. Amino acid sequence: CSVEGARGPLNTEAFF. Filled out from reference TRBV29-1 and TRBJ1-1, the complete variable domain reads SAVISQKPSRDICQRGTSLTIQCQVDSQVTMMFWYRQQPGQSLTLIATANQGSEATYESGFVIDKFPISRPNLTFSTLTVSNMSPEDSSIYLCSVEGARGPLNTEAFFGQGTRLTVV.

This chain joins TRBV30 and TRBJ1-5, with D possibly TRBD1 on 6 matching bases. Germline-derived CDR1 and CDR2 are GTSNPN and SVGIG (reference sequence). This CDR3 is built from 13 residues. V dropped 2 bases and J dropped 3 bases, with 8 bases sitting between them. CDR3 bases: TGTGCCTGGAGTTGGACAGTCAATCAGCCCCAGCATTTT. Amino acids: CAWSWTVNQPQHF.

V usage is TRBV3-1 (or the pseudogene TRBV3-2) and J usage is TRBJ2-2, with 12 bases lining up with TRBD2. This CDR3 is 17 amino acids long. Germline CDR1 and CDR2: LGHDT and YNNKEL (reference sequence). V lost 2 bases to trimming and J lost 6 bases; unmatched junction nucleotides: 7. This CDR3 is CASSQSQASGRAGELFF. CDR3 DNA sequence: TGTGCCAGCAGCCAATCCCAGGCTAGCGGGAGGGCCGGGGAGCTGTTTTTT.

The rearrangement links TRBV4-3 to TRBJ2-7, with TRBD2 identical over 14 bases. V trimming: 4 bases; J trimming: 4 bases; junction bases outside the gene matches: 6. This CDR3 contains 16 residues. Per germline, CDR1 LGHNA and CDR2 YSLEER. CDR3 DNA sequence: TGCGCCAGCAGCCCTGGGACTAGCGGGAGAGGGTACGAGCAGTACTTC. Translating gives CASSPGTSGRGYEQYF.

The V gene is TRBV7-9, the J gene TRBJ1-6, with unresolved D. This CDR3 region has 16 residues. V gave up 1 base and J gave up 1 base, with 8 bases separating them. Germline CDR1 reads SEHNR; CDR2 reads FQNEAQ (reference sequence). The CDR3, as DNA: TGTGCCAGCAGCTTAGACAATTGGTCCTATAATTCACCCCTCCACTTT. It codes for CASSLDNWSYNSPLHF.

This sequence joins TRBV5-1 and TRBJ2-1; weak D call: TRBD1 (5 bases). Trimming cost V 0 bases and J 7 bases, with 17 bases left between them. The CDR3 consists of 16 residues. From germline, CDR1 is SGHRS and CDR2 YFSETQ. The CDR3 DNA reads as TGCGCCAGCAGCTTGGTACCTCCCGGGTCAGGGAATGAGCAGTTCTTC. Protein: CASSLVPPGSGNEQFF.

CDR3: CSVEDGWSGGGYTF. The CDR3 DNA follows: TGCAGCGTTGAAGATGGATGGTCGGGGGGAGGCTACACCTTC. The chain is built from TRBV29-1 and TRBJ1-2; tentatively, D is TRBD1 (5 bases). Trimming took 0 bases from V and 8 from J, leaving 16 bases between them. CDR3 size: 14 residues. CDR1 is SQVTM, CDR2 ANQGSEA, per germline.

V is TRBV4-2 and J is TRBJ2-1, with 8 bases matching TRBD2. The V gene's germline CDR1 is LGHNA and CDR2 YNFKEQ. J was trimmed by 0 bases and V by 3 bases; bases with no gene match: 7. CDR3 length: 17 residues. CDR3 region: CASSQALAGTSYNEQFF. CDR3 sequence (DNA): TGTGCCAGCAGCCAGGCCCTAGCGGGCACCTCCTACAATGAGCAGTTCTTC.